These T cell receptor beta chains were read from a single sample in a study of cytomegalovirus exposure and HLA in healthy donors. Repertoires were generated with immunoSEQ multiplex PCR, while TCRdb's copy carries only in-frame clones and drops some. The sample lists more than 140,000 clones, almost 80% occurring once. Sequenced: PBMCs. Every receptor here comes from a male donor in good health and CMV-seronegative. Both conserved end residues are part of each CDR3. Fields, in order: CDR3 protein, V gene, J gene.

CDR3 protein: CASSYSTGGMIYF
V gene: TRBV6-5
J gene: TRBJ1-3

CDR3 protein: CASSKLATLAEQYF
V gene: TRBV6-5
J gene: TRBJ2-5

CDR3 protein: CASSRTGSAAEAFF
V gene: TRBV6-5
J gene: TRBJ1-1

CDR3 protein: CASSSGPEGTAYNEQFF
V gene: TRBV5-1
J gene: TRBJ2-1

CDR3 protein: CASSQGDSDYGYTF
V gene: TRBV4-1
J gene: TRBJ1-2

CDR3 protein: CASSQEGTSGGGDTQYF
V gene: TRBV5-4
J gene: TRBJ2-3

CDR3 protein: CASTDEGPGTEAFF
V gene: TRBV2
J gene: TRBJ1-1

CDR3 protein: CASSDSPLAHRGYTF
V gene: TRBV25-1
J gene: TRBJ1-2

CDR3 protein: CAWSGPDIENSPLHF
V gene: TRBV30
J gene: TRBJ1-6

CDR3 protein: CASSQEPGQGTSGSTDTQYF
V gene: TRBV4-1
J gene: TRBJ2-3

CDR3 protein: CASSLIQGAVAYEQYF
V gene: TRBV18
J gene: TRBJ2-7

CDR3 protein: CATSGGSNQPQHF
V gene: TRBV15
J gene: TRBJ1-5

CDR3 protein: CASNSGEVAKNIQYF
V gene: TRBV6-5
J gene: TRBJ2-4

CDR3 protein: CASSSMGGGAKDTQYF
V gene: TRBV7-2
J gene: TRBJ2-3

CDR3 protein: CASSQDPGGGANVLTF
V gene: TRBV4-3
J gene: TRBJ2-6

CDR3 protein: CASSQRSRGTEQYF
V gene: TRBV4-3
J gene: TRBJ2-7

CDR3 protein: CASSVAAAGSSSSYNEQFF
V gene: TRBV9
J gene: TRBJ2-1

CDR3 protein: CASSTSGLKREKLFF
V gene: TRBV19
J gene: TRBJ1-4

CDR3 protein: CASSSSGTANSPLHF
V gene: TRBV19
J gene: TRBJ1-6

CDR3 protein: CASSVSGPYNEQFF
V gene: TRBV7-9
J gene: TRBJ2-1

CDR3 protein: CASSERRQTIYGYTF
V gene: TRBV25-1
J gene: TRBJ1-2

CDR3 protein: CASSLGTSGSWADTQYF
V gene: TRBV7-2
J gene: TRBJ2-3

CDR3 protein: CASSLKAGGNEKLFF
V gene: TRBV7-2
J gene: TRBJ1-4

CDR3 protein: CSVGLAGGFNEQFF
V gene: TRBV29-1
J gene: TRBJ2-1

CDR3 protein: CASSIGQGWETQYF
V gene: TRBV19
J gene: TRBJ2-5

CDR3 protein: CASSAGTSRGRPTEAFF
V gene: TRBV25-1
J gene: TRBJ1-1

CDR3 protein: CASSHGLPPWTQYF
V gene: TRBV7-4
J gene: TRBJ2-5

CDR3 protein: CASSRTGPNYEQYF
V gene: TRBV27
J gene: TRBJ2-7

CDR3 protein: CASSPPVGGTDTQYF
V gene: TRBV5-1
J gene: TRBJ2-3

CDR3 protein: CATSNRPGLAGGPYEQYF
V gene: TRBV15
J gene: TRBJ2-7

CDR3 protein: CASSSQSGTFSYNSPLHF
V gene: TRBV27
J gene: TRBJ1-6

CDR3 protein: CASSQDRDTERSYNSPLHF
V gene: TRBV14
J gene: TRBJ1-6

CDR3 protein: CASSLRGYRTDTQYF
V gene: TRBV5-6
J gene: TRBJ2-3

CDR3 protein: CASSDPRIPYNEQFF
V gene: TRBV25-1
J gene: TRBJ2-1

CDR3 protein: CASSETGTPRRETQYF
V gene: TRBV25-1
J gene: TRBJ2-5

CDR3 protein: CSSSIGLATDTQYF
V gene: TRBV7-9
J gene: TRBJ2-3

CDR3 protein: CASSYSWGGPQEAQYF
V gene: TRBV6-5
J gene: TRBJ2-5

CDR3 protein: CASSVAPYNEQFF
V gene: TRBV9
J gene: TRBJ2-1

CDR3 protein: CASAGLAGGQETQYF
V gene: TRBV7-2
J gene: TRBJ2-5

CDR3 protein: CASSLAFRGLYGYTF
V gene: TRBV7-2
J gene: TRBJ1-2

CDR3 protein: CASSLVYGGDDTQYF
V gene: TRBV11-2
J gene: TRBJ2-3

CDR3 protein: CASSLGGAGTDTQYF
V gene: TRBV5-4
J gene: TRBJ2-3

CDR3 protein: CASSLLGQGPNEKLFF
V gene: TRBV7-2
J gene: TRBJ1-4

CDR3 protein: CASSTGQYGTDTQYF
V gene: TRBV4-3
J gene: TRBJ2-3

CDR3 protein: CASSQQGSDQPQHF
V gene: TRBV18
J gene: TRBJ1-5

CDR3 protein: CASSLTGVGTEAFF
V gene: TRBV27
J gene: TRBJ1-1

CDR3 protein: CASSFTGKLYEQYF
V gene: TRBV5-4
J gene: TRBJ2-7

CDR3 protein: CASSANQETTKYF
V gene: TRBV7-8
J gene: TRBJ2-5

CDR3 protein: CASSRRQGGEKLFF
V gene: TRBV5-4
J gene: TRBJ1-4

CDR3 protein: CASSWGQGARTEAFF
V gene: TRBV5-4
J gene: TRBJ1-1

CDR3 protein: CASSVVRGDNQPQHF
V gene: TRBV2
J gene: TRBJ1-5

CDR3 protein: CASGSGRTNEKLFF
V gene: TRBV12-5
J gene: TRBJ1-4

CDR3 protein: CASSFGKGPYEQYF
V gene: TRBV13
J gene: TRBJ2-7

CDR3 protein: CASSPQGANFGTEAFF
V gene: TRBV9
J gene: TRBJ1-1

CDR3 protein: CAAGVGTDTQYF
V gene: TRBV13
J gene: TRBJ2-3